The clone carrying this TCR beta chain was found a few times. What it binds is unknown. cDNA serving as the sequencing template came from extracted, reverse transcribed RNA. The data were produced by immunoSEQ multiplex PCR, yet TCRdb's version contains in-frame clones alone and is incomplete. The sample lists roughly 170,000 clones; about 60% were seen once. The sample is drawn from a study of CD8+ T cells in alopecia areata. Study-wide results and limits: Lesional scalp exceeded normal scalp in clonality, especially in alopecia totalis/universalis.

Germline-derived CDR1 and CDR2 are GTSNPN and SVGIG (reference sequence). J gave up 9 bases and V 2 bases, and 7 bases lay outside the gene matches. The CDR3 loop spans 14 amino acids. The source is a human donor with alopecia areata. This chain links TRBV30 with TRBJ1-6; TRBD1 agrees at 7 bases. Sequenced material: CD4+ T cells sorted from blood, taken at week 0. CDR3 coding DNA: TGTGCCTGGAGTTACGAGGGGGCACGTTCACCCCTCCACTTT. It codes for CAWSYEGARSPLHF.